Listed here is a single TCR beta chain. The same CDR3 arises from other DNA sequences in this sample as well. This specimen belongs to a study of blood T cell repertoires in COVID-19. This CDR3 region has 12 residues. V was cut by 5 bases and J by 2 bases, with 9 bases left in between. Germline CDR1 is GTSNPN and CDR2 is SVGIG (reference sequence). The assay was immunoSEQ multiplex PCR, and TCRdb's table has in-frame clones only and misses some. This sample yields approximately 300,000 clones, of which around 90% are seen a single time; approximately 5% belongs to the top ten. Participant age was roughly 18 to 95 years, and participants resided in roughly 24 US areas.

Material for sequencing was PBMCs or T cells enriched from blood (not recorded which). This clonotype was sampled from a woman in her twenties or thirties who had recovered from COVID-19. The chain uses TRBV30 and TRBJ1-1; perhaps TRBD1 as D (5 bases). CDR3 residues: CAWDRKNTEAFF. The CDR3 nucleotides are TGTGCCTGGGACAGAAAAAACACTGAAGCTTTCTTT.